Described below is a single T cell receptor beta chain sequence and its context. Its antigen is undetermined. CDR3 length: 17 residues. The germline gives CDR1 LGHNA, CDR2 YNFKEQ. V was trimmed by 0 bases and J by 4 bases, leaving 15 bases between them. The data originate from a study of chemoradiotherapy in HPV16-positive cancers. Study results and caveats: Only a couple of HPV16-positive patients supplied the functional HPV-specificity definition. Candidate HPV-specific clones and E7-related TCR motifs grew in tumor during treatment.

Using immunoSEQ multiplex PCR, the repertoire was profiled, and TCRdb retains in-frame clones only, with some absent. In the table there are about 4,800 clones, over 65% of which are singletons. The genes are TRBV4-2 and TRBJ1-4; D unresolved. This sequence was found in a human donor with HPV-associated anogenital cancer. This specimen was acquired from a patient who underwent chemoradiotherapy. The DNA of the CDR3 is TGTGCCAGCAGCCAAGAAGGACTAACTACGGGTAATGAAAAACTGTTTTTT. It specifies CASSQEGLTTGNEKLFF.